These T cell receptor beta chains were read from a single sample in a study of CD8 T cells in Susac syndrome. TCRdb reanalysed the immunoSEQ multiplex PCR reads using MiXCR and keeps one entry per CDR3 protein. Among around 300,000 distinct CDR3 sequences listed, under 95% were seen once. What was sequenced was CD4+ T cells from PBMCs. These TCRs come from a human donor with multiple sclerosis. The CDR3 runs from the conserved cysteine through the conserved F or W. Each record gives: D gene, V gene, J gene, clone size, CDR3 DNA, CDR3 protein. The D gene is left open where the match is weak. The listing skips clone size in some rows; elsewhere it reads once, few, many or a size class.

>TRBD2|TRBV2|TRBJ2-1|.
TGTGCCAGCAGTGTTCCCGGGAGGGCCGGCTACAATGAGCAGTTCTTC
CASSVPGRAGYNEQFF
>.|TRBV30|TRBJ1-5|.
TGTGCCTGGAGTGTAGGATTGGGGGTCAGGCCCCAGCATTTT
CAWSVGLGVRPQHF
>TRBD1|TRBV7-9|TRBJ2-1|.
TGTGCCAGCAGCTCCTCAGGGGGCTTTGAGCAGTTCTTC
CASSSSGGFEQFF
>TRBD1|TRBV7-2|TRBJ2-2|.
TGTGCCAGCAGTTCCGGGACAGGGTTAACCGGGGAGCTGTTTTTT
CASSSGTGLTGELFF
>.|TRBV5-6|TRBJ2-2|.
TGTGCCAGCAGCGATTGGGACATCGACACCGGGGAGCTGTTTTTT
CASSDWDIDTGELFF
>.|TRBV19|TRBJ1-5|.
TGTGCCAGTAGTTCTTCGACCCTCAATCAGCCCCAGCATTTT
CASSSSTLNQPQHF
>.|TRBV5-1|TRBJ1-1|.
TGCGCCAGCAACGGTGGCGGTGAAGCTTTCTTT
CASNGGGEAFF
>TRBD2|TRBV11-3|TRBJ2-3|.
TGTGCCAGCAGCTCTGGACTAGGCATTGTAGCAGATACGCAGTATTTT
CASSSGLGIVADTQYF
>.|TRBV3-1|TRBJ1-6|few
TGTGCCAGCAGCCTCGCAAATTCACCCCTCCACTTT
CASSLANSPLHF
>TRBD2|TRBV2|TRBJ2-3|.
TGTGCCAGCTCCTCGACTAGCTGGTCAGATACGCAGTATTTT
CASSSTSWSDTQYF
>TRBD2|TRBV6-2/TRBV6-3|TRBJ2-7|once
TGTGCCAGCAGTTACTCCCCTGGACTAGCGGGAGGATTCTACGAGCAGTACTTC
CASSYSPGLAGGFYEQYF